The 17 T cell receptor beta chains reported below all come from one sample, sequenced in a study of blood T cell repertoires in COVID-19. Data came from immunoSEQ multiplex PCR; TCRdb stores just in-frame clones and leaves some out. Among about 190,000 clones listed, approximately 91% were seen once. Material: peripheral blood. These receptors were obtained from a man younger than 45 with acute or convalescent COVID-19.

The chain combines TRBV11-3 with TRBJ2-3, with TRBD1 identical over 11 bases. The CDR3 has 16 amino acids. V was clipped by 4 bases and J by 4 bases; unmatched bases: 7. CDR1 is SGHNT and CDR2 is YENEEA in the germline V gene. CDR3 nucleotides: TGTGCCAGCAGCTGGGGGGACAGGGGGTACGCAGATACGCAGTATTTT. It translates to CASSWGDRGYADTQYF. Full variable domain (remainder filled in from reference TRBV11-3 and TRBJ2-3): EAGVVQSPRYKIIEKKQPVAFWCNPISGHNTLYWYLQNLGQGPELLIRYENEEAVDDSQLPKDRFSAERLKGVDSTLKIQPAELGDSAVYLCASSWGDRGYADTQYFGPGTRLTVL.

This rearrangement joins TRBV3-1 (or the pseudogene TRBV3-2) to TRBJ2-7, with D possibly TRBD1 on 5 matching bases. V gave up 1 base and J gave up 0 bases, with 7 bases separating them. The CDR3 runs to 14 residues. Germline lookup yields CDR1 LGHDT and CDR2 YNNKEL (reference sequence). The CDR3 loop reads CASSQGQGSYEQYF. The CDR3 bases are TGTGCCAGCAGCCAAGGGCAGGGCTCCTACGAGCAGTACTTC.

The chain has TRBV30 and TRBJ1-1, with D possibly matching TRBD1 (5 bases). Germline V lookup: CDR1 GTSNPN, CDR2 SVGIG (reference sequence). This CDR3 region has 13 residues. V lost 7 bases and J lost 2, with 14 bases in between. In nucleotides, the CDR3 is TGTGCCTCTACCCGGGGGGGAAACACTGAAGCTTTCTTT. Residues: CASTRGGNTEAFF.

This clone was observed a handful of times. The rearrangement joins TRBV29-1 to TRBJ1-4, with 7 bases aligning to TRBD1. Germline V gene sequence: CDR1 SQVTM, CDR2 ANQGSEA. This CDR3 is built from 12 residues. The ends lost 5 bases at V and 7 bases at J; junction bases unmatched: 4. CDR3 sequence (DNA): TGCAGCGTTCTGACAGGGACTGAAAAACTGTTTTTT. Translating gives CSVLTGTEKLFF.

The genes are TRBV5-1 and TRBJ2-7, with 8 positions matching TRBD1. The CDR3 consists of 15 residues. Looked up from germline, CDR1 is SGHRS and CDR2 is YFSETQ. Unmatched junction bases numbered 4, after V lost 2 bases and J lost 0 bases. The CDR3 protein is CASSFGDRSSYEQYF. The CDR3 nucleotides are TGCGCCAGCAGCTTCGGGGACAGGAGCTCCTACGAGCAGTACTTC. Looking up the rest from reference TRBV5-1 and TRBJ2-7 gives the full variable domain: KAGVTQTPRYLIKTRGQQVTLSCSPISGHRSVSWYQQTPGQGLQFLFEYFSETQRNKGNFPGRFSGRQFSNSRSEMNVSTLELGDSALYLCASSFGDRSSYEQYFGPGTRLTVT.

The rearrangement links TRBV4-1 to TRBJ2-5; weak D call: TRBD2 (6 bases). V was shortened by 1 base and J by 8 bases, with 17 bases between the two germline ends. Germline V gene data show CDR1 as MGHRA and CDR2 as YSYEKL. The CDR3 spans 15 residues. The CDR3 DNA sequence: TGCGCCAGCAGCCAAGGCCAGGGACTGCAATTCACCCAGTACTTC. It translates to CASSQGQGLQFTQYF.

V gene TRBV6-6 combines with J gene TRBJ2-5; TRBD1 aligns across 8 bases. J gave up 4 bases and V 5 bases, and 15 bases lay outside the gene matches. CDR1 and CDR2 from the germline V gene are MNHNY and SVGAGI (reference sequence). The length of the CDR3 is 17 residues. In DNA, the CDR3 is TGTGCCAGCAGTCAGATACGGGGTCAGGGGGCGCGAGAGACCCAGTACTTC. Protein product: CASSQIRGQGARETQYF.

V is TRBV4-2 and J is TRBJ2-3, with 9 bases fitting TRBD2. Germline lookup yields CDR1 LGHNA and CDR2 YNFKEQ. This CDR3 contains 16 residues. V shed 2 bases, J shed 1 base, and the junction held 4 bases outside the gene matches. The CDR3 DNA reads TGTGCCAGCAGCCAATTTCAGCGGGGGGGCACAGATACGCAGTATTTT. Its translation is CASSQFQRGGTDTQYF.

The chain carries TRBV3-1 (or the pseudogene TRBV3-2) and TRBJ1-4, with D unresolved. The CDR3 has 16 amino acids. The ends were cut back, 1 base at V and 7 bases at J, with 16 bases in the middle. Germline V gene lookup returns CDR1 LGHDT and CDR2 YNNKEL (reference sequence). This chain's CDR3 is CASSQGGGALGEKLFF. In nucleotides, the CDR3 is TGTGCCAGCAGCCAAGGAGGTGGAGCACTTGGTGAAAAACTGTTTTTT.

The CDR3 is CASSPLVGTPSTGDQIANYGYTF. The CDR3 coding sequence is TGTGCCAGCTCACCACTTGTCGGGACTCCCTCCACCGGAGACCAAATAGCTAACTATGGCTACACCTTC. V is TRBV18 and J is TRBJ1-2, with D possibly matching TRBD1 (5 bases). V shed 1 base and J shed 0 bases, with 33 bases lying between them. In germline, CDR1 is KGHSH, CDR2 LQKENI. The CDR3 runs to 23 residues.

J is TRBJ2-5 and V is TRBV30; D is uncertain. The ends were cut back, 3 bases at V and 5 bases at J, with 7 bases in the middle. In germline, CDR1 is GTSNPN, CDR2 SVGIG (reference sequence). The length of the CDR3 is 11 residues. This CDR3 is CAWSQSETQYF. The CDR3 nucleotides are TGTGCCTGGAGCCAGTCGGAGACCCAGTACTTC.

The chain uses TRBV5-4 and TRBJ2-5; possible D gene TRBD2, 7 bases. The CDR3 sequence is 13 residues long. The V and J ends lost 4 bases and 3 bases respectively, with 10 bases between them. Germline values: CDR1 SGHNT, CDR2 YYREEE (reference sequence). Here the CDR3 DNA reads TGTGCCAGCAGCGGGGGGGCAGAAGAGACCCAGTACTTC. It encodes CASSGGAEETQYF. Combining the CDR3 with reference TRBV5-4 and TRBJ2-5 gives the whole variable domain ETGVTQSPTHLIKTRGQQVTLRCSSQSGHNTVSWYQQALGQGPQFIFQYYREEENGRGNFPPRFSGLQFPNYSSELNVNALELDDSALYLCASSGGAEETQYFGPGTRLLVL.

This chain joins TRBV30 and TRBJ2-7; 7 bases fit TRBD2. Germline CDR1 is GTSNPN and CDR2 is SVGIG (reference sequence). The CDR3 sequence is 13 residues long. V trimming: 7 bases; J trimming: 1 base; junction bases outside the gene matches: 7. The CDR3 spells CASQLARSYEQYF. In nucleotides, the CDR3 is TGTGCCTCTCAACTAGCGCGGTCCTACGAGCAGTACTTC.

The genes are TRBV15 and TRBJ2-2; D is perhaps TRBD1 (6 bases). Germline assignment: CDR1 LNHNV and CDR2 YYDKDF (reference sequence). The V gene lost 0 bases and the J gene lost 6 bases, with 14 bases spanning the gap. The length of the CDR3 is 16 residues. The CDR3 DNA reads TGTGCCACCAGCAGAGAAGAAAACAGGGCTGCCGGGGAGCTGTTTTTT. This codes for CATSREENRAAGELFF.

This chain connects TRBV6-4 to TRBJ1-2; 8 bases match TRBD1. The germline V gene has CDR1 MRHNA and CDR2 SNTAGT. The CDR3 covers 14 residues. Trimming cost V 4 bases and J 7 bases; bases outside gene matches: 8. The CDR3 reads CASSASGQGRGYTF. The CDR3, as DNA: TGTGCCAGCAGTGCCTCAGGACAGGGTCGTGGCTACACCTTC.

CDR3 DNA: TGTGCCAGCAGGCTGGACAGGGGAAGTTTCACTGAAGCTTTCTTT. It translates to CASRLDRGSFTEAFF. The gene calls are TRBV6-5 and TRBJ1-1; 9 bases are shared with TRBD1. V lost 6 bases to trimming and J lost 4 bases; unmatched junction nucleotides: 9. CDR3 length: 15 residues. Germline V gene data show CDR1 as MNHEY and CDR2 as SVGAGI.

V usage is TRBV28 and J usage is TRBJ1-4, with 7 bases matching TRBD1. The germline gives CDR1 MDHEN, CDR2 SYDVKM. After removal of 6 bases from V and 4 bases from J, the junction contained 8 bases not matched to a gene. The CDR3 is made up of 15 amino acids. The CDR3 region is CASSPNRGVNEKLFF. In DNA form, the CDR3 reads TGTGCCAGCAGCCCGAACAGGGGCGTTAATGAAAAACTGTTTTTT.